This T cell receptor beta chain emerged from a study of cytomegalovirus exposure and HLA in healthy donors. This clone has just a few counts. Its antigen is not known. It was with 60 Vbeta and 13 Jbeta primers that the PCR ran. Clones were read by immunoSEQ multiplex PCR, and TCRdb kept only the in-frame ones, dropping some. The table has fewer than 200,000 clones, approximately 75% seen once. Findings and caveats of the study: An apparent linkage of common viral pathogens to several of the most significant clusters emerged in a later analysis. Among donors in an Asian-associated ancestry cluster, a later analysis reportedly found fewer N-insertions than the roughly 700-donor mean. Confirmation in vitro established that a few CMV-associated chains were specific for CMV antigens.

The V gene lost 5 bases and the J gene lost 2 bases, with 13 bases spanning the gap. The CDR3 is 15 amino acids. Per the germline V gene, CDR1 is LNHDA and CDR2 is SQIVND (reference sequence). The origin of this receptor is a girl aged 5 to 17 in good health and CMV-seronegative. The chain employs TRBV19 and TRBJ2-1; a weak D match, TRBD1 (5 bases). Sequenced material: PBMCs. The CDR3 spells CASSLRVPTYNEQFF. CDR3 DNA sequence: TGTGCCAGTAGTCTCAGGGTTCCAACCTACAATGAGCAGTTCTTC.